What follows are 2 T cell receptor beta chains derived from one specimen sequenced in a study of PD-L1 blockade in urothelial cancer. Method: immunoSEQ multiplex PCR; TCRdb's copy keeps in-frame clones and lacks some. The sample consists of tens of thousands of clones, roughly four fifths of them appearing once. Time point of the sample: pretreatment peripheral blood. The sequencing here drew on PBMCs, taken around atezolizumab (anti-PD-L1) treatment. These receptors came from a man aged 60 to 69 with urothelial cancer.

CDR3 region: CASSSGTGEVYGYTF. In DNA, the CDR3 is TGTGCCAGCAGTTCCGGGACAGGGGAGGTCTATGGCTACACCTTC. The chain links TRBV28 to TRBJ1-2; TRBD1 matches at 10 bases. The CDR3 runs 15 residues. Germline V CDR1 and CDR2: MDHEN, SYDVKM. V trimming: 4 bases; J trimming: 4 bases; junction bases outside the gene matches: 6.

The chain recombines TRBV7-3 with TRBJ2-1; tentatively, D is TRBD1 (5 bases). The germline V gene has CDR1 SGHTA and CDR2 FQGTGA. This CDR3 comprises 15 residues. V was pared by 0 bases and J by 5 bases, with 11 bases between. CDR3 residues: CASSLTPGWDNEQFF. DNA for the CDR3: TGTGCCAGCAGCTTAACCCCAGGGTGGGACAATGAGCAGTTCTTC.